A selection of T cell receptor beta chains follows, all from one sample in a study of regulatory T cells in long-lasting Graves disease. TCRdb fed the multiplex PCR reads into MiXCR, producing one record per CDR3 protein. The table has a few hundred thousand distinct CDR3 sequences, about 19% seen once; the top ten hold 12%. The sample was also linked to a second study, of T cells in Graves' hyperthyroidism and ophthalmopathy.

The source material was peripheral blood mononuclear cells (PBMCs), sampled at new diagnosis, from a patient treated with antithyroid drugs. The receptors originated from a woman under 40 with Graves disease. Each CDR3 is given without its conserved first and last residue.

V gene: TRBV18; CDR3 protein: ASSPPMTTDTQY
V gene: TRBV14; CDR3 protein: ASSQELVPTGGYT
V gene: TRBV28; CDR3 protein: ASTPGWEQY
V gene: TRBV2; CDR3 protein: ASSVRGGGQPQH
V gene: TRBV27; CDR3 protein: ASSSSDRQNYGYT
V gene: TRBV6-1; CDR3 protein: ASSPLPGQGARTNEKLF
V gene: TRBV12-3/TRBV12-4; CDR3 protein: ASSTGHGNQPQH
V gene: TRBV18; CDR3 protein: ASSPGEGRRYGYT
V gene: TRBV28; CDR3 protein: ASPPVEPPSNYGYT
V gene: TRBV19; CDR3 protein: ASSDRGKPYEQY
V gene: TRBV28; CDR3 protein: ASSAGTSGANEQY
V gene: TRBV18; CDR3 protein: ASSPGTGNSYNEQF
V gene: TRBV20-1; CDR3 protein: SAGSGRADNEQF
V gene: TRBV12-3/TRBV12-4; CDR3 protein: ASRLSVDRMRETQY
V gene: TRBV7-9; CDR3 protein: ASSSGPLTDQPQH
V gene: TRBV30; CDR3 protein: AGGRPGYGYT
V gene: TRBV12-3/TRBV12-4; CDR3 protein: ASSPLTRAGELF
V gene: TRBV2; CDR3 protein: ASSDEGRGGYT
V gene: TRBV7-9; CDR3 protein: ASSSGTGAYNEQF
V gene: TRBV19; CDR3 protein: ASSMGTDYNEQF
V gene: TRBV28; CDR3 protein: ASSRGTYGYT
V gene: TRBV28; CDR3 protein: ASNDAGNQPQH
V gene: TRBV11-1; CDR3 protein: ASSTIDPATNEKLF
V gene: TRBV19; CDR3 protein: ASKGRDRGGQPQH
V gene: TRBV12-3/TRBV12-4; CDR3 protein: ASSSGGPYEQY
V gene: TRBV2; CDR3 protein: ASSRTSGRALIADEQF
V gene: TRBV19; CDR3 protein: ASSPAGQRNEKLF